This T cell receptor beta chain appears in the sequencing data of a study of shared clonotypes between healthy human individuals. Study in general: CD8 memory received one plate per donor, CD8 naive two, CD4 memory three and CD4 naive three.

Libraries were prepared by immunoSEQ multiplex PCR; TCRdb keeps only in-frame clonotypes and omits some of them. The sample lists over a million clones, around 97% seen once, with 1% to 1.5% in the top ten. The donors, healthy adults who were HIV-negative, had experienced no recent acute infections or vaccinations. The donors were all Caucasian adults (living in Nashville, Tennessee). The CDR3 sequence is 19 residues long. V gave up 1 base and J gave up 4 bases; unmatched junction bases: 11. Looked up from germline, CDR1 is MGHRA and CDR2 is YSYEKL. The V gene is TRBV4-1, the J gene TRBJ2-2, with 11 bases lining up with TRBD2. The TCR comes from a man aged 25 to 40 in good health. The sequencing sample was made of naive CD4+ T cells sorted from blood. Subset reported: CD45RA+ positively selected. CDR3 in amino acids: CASSQGELAGVRGTGELFF. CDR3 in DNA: TGCGCCAGCAGCCAAGGAGAACTAGCGGGGGTACGGGGCACCGGGGAGCTGTTTTTT.